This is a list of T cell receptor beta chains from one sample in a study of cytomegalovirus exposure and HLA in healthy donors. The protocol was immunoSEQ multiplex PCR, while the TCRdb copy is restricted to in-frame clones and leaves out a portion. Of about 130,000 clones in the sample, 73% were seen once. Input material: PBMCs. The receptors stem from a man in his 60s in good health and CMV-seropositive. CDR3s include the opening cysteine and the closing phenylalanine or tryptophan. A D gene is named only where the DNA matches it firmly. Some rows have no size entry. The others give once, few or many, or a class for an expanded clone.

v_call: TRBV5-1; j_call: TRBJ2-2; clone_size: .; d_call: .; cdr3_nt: TGCGCCAGCAGCCCGATCTCAGTTTCGAACACCGGGGAGCTGTTTTTT; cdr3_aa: CASSPISVSNTGELFF
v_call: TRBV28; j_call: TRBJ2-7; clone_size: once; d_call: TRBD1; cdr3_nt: TGTGCCAGCACCAAGCCGGGACAGGGAATAGAGGAGCAGTACTTC; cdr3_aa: CASTKPGQGIEEQYF
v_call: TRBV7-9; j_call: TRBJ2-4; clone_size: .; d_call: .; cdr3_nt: TGTGCCAGCAGCCCCGAAGGTGGGCGGGGCGTCAAAAACATTCAGTACTTC; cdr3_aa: CASSPEGGRGVKNIQYF
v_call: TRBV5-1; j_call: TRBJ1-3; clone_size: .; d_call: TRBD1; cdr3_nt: TGCGCCAGCAGCCCCGGAGGGGGCAACACCATATATTTT; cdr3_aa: CASSPGGGNTIYF
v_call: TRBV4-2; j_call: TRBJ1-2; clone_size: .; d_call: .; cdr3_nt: TGTGCCAGCAGCCAAGATAGGGACACCTATGGCTACACCTTC; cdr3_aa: CASSQDRDTYGYTF
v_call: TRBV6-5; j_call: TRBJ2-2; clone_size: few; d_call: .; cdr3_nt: TGTGCCAGCAGACCACACAGCCTCACCGGGGAGCTGTTTTTT; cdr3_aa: CASRPHSLTGELFF
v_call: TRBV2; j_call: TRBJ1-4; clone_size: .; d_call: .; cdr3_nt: TGTGCCAGCAGTGGTTTCCCTGCAACTAATGAAAAACTGTTTTTT; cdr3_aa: CASSGFPATNEKLFF
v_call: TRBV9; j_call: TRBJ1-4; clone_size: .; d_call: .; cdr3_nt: TGTGCCAGCAGCGTAGGGGCAGCAGATGAAAAACTGTTTTTT; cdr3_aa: CASSVGAADEKLFF
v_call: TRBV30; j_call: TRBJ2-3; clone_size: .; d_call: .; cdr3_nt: TGTGCCTGGACGCCGGGAGCAGATACGCAGTATTTT; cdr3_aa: CAWTPGADTQYF
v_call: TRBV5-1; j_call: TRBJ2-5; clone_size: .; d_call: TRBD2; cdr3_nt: TGCGCCAGCAGCTTGGTCAGGGCGGGGGGCGTACAAGAGACCCAGTACTTC; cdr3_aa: CASSLVRAGGVQETQYF
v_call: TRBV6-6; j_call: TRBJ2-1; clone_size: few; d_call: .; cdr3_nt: TGTGCCAGCAGTTACGGGCAGGGAAGTAACGAGCAGTTCTTC; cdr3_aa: CASSYGQGSNEQFF
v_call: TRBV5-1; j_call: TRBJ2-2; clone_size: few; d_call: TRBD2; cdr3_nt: TGCGCCAGCAGGCACCTTGCGGGGGGCCGTCGTTCCGGGGAGCTGTTTTTT; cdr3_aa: CASRHLAGGRRSGELFF
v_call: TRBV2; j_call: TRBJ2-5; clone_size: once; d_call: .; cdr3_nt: TGTGCCAGCACTCTGGGCGCGGAGACCCAGTACTTC; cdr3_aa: CASTLGAETQYF
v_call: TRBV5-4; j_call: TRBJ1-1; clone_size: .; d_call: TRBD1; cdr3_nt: TGTGCCAGCAGCCCGACAGGGCGGGCGATGAACACTGAAGCTTTCTTT; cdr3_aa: CASSPTGRAMNTEAFF
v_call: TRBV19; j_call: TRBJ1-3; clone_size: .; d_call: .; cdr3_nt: TGTGCCAGTAGGAGCCTGAGAAGCTCTGGAAACACCATATATTTT; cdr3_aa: CASRSLRSSGNTIYF
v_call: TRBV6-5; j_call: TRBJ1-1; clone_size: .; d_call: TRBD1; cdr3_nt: TGTGCCAGCAGCCGACAGGGGGAAGCTTTCTTT; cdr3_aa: CASSRQGEAFF
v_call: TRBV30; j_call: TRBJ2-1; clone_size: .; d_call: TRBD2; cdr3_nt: TGTGCCTGGATTCTGACCGGGGAAGCGGGGGGCCTTAATGAGCAGTTCTTC; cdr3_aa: CAWILTGEAGGLNEQFF
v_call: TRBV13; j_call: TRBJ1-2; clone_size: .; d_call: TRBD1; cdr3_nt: TGTGCCAGCAGCCACGGACTCGGACAGGGACTGGAAAATGGCTACACCTTC; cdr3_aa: CASSHGLGQGLENGYTF
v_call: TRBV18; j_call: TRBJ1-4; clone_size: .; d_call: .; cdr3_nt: TGTGCCAGCTCACCACGGGCAGGGGTAAATGAAAAACTGTTTTTT; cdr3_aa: CASSPRAGVNEKLFF
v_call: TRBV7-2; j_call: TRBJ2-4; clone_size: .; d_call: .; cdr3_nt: TGTGCCAGCAGCTTAGAGTTTTCGGGCATTCAGTACTTC; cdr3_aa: CASSLEFSGIQYF